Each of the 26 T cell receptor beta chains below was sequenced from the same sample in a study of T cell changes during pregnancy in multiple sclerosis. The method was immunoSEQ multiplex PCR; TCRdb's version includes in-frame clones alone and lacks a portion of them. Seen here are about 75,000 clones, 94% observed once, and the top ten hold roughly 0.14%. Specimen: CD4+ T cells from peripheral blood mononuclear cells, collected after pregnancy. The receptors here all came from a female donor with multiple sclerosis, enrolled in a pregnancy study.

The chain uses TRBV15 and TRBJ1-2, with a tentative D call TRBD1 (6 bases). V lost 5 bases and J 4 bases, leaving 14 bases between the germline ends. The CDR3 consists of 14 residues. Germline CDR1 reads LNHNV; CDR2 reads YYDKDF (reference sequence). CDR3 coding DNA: TGTGCCACCAGCCGTCGGGACACCATCTATGGCTACACCTTC. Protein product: CATSRRDTIYGYTF.

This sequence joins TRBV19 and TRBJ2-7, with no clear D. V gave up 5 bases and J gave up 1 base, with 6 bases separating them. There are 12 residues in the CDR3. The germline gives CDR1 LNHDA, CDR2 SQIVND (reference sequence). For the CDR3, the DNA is TGTGCCAGTAGTTCCAAATCCTACGAGCAGTACTTC. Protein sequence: CASSSKSYEQYF.

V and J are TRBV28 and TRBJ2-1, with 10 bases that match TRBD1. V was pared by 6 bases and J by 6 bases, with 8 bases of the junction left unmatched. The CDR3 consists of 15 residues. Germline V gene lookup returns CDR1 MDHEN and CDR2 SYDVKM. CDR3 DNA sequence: TGTGCCAGCAGGGCTCGGGGGACAGGGGTCAATGAGCAGTTCTTC. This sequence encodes CASRARGTGVNEQFF. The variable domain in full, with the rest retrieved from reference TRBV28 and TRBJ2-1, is DVKVTQSSRYLVKRTGEKVFLECVQDMDHENMFWYRQDPGLGLRLIYFSYDVKMKEKGDIPEGYSVSREKKERFSLILESASTNQTSMYLCASRARGTGVNEQFFGPGTRLTVL.

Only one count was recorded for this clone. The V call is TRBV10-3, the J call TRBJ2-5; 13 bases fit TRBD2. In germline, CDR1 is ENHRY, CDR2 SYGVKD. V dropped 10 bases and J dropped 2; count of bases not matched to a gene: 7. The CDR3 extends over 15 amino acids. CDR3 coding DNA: TGTGCCACCCAAGGGACTAGCGGGGAACAAGAGACCCAGTACTTC. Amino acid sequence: CATQGTSGEQETQYF.

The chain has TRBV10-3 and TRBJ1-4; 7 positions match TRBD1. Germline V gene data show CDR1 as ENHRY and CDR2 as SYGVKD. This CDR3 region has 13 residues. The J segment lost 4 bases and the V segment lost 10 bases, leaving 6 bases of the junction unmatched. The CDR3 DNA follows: TGTGCCACCCGGGACAGCCTTAATGAAAAACTGTTTTTT. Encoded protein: CATRDSLNEKLFF.

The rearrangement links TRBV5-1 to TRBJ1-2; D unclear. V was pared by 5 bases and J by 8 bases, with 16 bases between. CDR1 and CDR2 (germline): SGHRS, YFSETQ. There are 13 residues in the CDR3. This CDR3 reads CASSYLPREGYTF. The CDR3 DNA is TGCGCCAGCAGTTACCTCCCCCGGGAAGGCTACACCTTC.

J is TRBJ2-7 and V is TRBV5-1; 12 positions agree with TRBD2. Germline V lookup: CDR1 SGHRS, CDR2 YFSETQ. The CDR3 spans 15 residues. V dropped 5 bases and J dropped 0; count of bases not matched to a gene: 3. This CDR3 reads CASSSGLAGSYEQYF. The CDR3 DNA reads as TGCGCCAGCAGTTCGGGACTAGCGGGCTCCTACGAGCAGTACTTC.

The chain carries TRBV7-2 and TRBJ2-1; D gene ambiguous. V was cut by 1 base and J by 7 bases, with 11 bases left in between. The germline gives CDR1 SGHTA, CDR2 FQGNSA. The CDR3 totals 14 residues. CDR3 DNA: TGTGCCAGCAGCTTAGTAGGTTGGAGTAATGAGCAGTTCTTC. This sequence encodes CASSLVGWSNEQFF.

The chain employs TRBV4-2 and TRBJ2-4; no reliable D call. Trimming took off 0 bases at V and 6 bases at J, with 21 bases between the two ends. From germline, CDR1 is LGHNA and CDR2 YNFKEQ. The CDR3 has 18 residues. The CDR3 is CASSQDSGSPRLLNIQYF. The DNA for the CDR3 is TGTGCCAGCAGCCAAGATAGTGGCTCGCCAAGACTCTTAAACATTCAGTACTTC.

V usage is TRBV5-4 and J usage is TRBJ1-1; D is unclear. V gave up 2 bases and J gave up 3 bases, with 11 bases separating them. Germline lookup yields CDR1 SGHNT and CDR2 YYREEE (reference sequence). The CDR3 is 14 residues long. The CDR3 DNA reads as TGTGCCAGCAGCTTACGAGAGCCGGACACTGAAGCTTTCTTT. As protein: CASSLREPDTEAFF.

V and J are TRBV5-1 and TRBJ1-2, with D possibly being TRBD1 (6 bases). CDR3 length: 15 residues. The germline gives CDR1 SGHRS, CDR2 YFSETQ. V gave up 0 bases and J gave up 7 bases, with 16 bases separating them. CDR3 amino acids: CASSLADRIGAGYTF. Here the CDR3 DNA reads TGCGCCAGCAGCTTGGCCGACAGGATAGGAGCTGGCTACACCTTC.

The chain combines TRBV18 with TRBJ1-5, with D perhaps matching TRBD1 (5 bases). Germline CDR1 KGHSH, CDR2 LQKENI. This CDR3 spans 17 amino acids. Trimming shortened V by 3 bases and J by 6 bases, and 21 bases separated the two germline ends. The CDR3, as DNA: TGTGCCAGCTCACCCCTCGGGGGAATGGGAATATCTCAGCCCCAGCATTTT. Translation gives CASSPLGGMGISQPQHF.

The chain's CDR3 is CASSIVGLLRLNEQFF. Written as DNA, the CDR3 is TGTGCCAGTAGTATAGTGGGGCTGCTCCGTTTGAATGAGCAGTTCTTC. This rearrangement joins TRBV19 to TRBJ2-1; D might be TRBD1 (5 bases). The CDR3 is made up of 16 amino acids. Germline CDR1 reads LNHDA; CDR2 reads SQIVND (reference sequence). V dropped 1 base and J dropped 7 bases, with 17 bases sitting between them.

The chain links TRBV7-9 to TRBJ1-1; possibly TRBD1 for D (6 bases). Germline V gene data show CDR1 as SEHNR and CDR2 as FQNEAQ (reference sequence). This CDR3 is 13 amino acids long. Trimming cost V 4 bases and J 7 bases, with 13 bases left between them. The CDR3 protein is CASSYRQDSEAFF. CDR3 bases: TGTGCCAGCAGCTACCGCCAGGACAGTGAAGCTTTCTTT. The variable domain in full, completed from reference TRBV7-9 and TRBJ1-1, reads DTGVSQNPRHKITKRGQNVTFRCDPISEHNRLYWYRQTLGQGPEFLTYFQNEAQLEKSRLLSDRFSAERPKGSFSTLEIQRTEQGDSAMYLCASSYRQDSEAFFGQGTRLTVV.

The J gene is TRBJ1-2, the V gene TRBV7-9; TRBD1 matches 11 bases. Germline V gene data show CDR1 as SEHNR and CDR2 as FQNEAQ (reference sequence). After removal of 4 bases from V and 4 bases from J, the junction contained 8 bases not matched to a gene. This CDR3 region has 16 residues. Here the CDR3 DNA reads TGTGCCAGCAGCTCCGGGACAGGGGGAAATAGCTATGGCTACACCTTC. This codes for CASSSGTGGNSYGYTF.

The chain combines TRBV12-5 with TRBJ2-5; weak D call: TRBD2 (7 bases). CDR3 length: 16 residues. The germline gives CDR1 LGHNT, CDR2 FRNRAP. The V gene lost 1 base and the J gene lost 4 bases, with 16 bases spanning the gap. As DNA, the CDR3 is TGTGCTAGTGGTTTGGGTACGGGGGGCAGCGGAGAGACCCAGTACTTC. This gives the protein CASGLGTGGSGETQYF. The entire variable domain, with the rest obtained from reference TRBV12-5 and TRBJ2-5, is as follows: DARVTQTPRHKVTEMGQEVTMRCQPILGHNTVFWYRQTMMQGLELLAYFRNRAPLDDSGMPKDRFSAEMPDATLATLKIQPSEPRDSAVYFCASGLGTGGSGETQYFGPGTRLLVL.

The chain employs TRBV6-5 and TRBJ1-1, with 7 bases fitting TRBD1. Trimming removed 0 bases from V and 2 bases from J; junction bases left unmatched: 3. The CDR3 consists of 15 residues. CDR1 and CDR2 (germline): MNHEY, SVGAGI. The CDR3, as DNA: TGTGCCAGCAGTTACTCGACAGGGATTAACACTGAAGCTTTCTTT. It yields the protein CASSYSTGINTEAFF.

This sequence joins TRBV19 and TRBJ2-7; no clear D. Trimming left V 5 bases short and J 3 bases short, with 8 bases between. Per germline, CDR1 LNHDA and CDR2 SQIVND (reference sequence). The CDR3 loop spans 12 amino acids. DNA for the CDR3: TGTGCCAGTAGTCTCGTCGGCTACGAGCAGTACTTC. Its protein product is CASSLVGYEQYF.

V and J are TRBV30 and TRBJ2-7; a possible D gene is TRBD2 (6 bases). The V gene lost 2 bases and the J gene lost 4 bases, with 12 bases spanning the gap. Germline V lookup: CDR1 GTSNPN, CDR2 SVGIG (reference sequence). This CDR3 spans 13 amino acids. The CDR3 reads CAWSPGLTYEQYF. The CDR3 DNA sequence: TGTGCCTGGAGTCCGGGACTGACTTACGAGCAGTACTTC.

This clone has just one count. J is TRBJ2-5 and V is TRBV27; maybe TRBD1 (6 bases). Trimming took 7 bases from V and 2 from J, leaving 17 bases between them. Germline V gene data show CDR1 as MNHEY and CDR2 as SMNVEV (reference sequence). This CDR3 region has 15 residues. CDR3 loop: CASKRGWTIQETQYF. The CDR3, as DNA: TGTGCCAGCAAGAGGGGGTGGACGATTCAAGAGACCCAGTACTTC.

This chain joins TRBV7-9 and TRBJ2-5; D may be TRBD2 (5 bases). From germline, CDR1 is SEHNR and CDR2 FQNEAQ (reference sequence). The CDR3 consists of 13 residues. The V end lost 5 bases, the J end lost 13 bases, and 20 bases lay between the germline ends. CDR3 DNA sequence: TGTGCCAGCAGCCTTACTAGTACTGGGAGTTGGTACTTC. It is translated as CASSLTSTGSWYF.

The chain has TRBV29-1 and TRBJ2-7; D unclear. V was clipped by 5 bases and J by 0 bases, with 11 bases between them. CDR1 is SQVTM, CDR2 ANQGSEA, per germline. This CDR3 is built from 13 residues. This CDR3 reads CSVRSLSSYEQYF. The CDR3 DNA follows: TGCAGCGTTAGGAGCCTTAGCTCCTACGAGCAGTACTTC.

DNA for the CDR3: TGTGCCAGCAGCTTTCAGGCAGGGGGCTATGGCTACACCTTC. Protein sequence: CASSFQAGGYGYTF. J is TRBJ1-2 and V is TRBV5-5, with 7 bases matching TRBD1. The CDR3 covers 14 residues. Germline values: CDR1 SGHKS, CDR2 YYEKEE (reference sequence). V lost 2 bases and J lost 4; bases outside the gene matches: 5.

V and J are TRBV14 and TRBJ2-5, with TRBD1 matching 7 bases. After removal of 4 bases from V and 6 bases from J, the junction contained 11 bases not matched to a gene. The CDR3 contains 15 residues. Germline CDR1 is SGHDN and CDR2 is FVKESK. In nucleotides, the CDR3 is TGTGCCAGCAGCCCAGAAGGGGGCTGGGTGAAGACCCAGTACTTC. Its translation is CASSPEGGWVKTQYF.

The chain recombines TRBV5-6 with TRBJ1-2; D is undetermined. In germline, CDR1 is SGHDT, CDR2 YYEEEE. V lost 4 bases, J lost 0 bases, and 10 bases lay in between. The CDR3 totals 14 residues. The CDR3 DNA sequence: TGTGCCAGCAGCCCTGACACTTCTAACTATGGCTACACCTTC. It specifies CASSPDTSNYGYTF.

The CDR3 here is CASRRVMNTEAFF. The CDR3 DNA is TGTGCCAGCAGGCGGGTGATGAACACTGAAGCTTTCTTT. The rearrangement joins TRBV28 to TRBJ1-1; D unclear. The CDR3 is 13 amino acids. Looked up from germline, CDR1 is MDHEN and CDR2 is SYDVKM. V was clipped by 6 bases and J by 0 bases, with 8 bases between them.